Below, 10 T cell receptor beta chains from the same sample are listed, as sequenced in a study of patients and donors after allogeneic stem cell transplantation. TCRdb used MiXCR to reprocess the RT-PCR reads, holding one entry per CDR3 protein. The repertoire holds roughly 880,000 distinct CDR3 sequences, roughly 17% seen once, with around 6% in the top ten. The specimen was blood, either unsorted or a sorted T cell fraction (not recorded which). These receptor sequences come from a human donor who was either an allogeneic HSCT recipient or a stem cell or donor lymphocyte infusion donor (not recorded which). It is not recorded whose cells these are; they may come from a transplant donor.

CDR3 sequence: CASSEWEGVPLEQYF. As DNA, the CDR3 is TGTGCCAGCAGTGAATGGGAGGGGGTCCCCCTCGAGCAGTACTTC. The chain has TRBV2 and TRBJ2-7; D is perhaps TRBD2 (7 bases). Per the germline V gene, CDR1 is SNHLY and CDR2 is FYNNEI. V was pared by 2 bases and J by 6 bases, with 17 bases between. The CDR3 runs to 15 residues.

This clonotype showed up just a few times. The CDR3 DNA follows: TGTGCCAGCAGCTTCACGACAGGGGCCAACTATGGCTACACCTTC. Its translation: CASSFTTGANYGYTF. The chain carries TRBV6-1 and TRBJ1-2; 8 bases fit TRBD1. The germline V gene encodes CDR1 MNHNS and CDR2 SASEGT. This CDR3 spans 15 amino acids. Trimming cost V 6 bases and J 2 bases; bases outside gene matches: 8.

The chain carries TRBV20-1 and TRBJ2-7, with TRBD1 as a possible D gene (5 bases). From germline, CDR1 is DFQATT and CDR2 SNEGSKA (reference sequence). The germline V and J ends were trimmed by 2 bases and 6 bases, with 17 bases remaining between them. The CDR3 loop spans 14 amino acids. CDR3 sequence (DNA): TGCAGTGCTAGAAATCCCAGGGCAGTCCCCGAGCAGTACTTC. It yields the protein CSARNPRAVPEQYF.

This clonotype showed up just a few times. This chain joins TRBV10-3 and TRBJ1-5; no clear D gene. The CDR3 is made up of 14 amino acids. The germline V and J ends were trimmed by 3 bases and 0 bases, with 6 bases remaining between them. The germline V gene encodes CDR1 ENHRY and CDR2 SYGVKD. The CDR3 region has the DNA TGTGCCATCAGTGACAACTATAGCAATCAGCCCCAGCATTTT. This translates into CAISDNYSNQPQHF.

This clonotype has a handful of counts. This chain joins TRBV20-1 and TRBJ1-4; unclear D gene. CDR3 length equals 14 residues. With 4 bases removed from V and 8 bases from J, the gap between germline ends came to 17 bases. Germline V gene data show CDR1 as DFQATT and CDR2 as SNEGSKA (reference sequence). CDR3 coding DNA: TGCAGTGCTACTCGTCGGTTAATGCAGGAAAAACTGTTTTTT. Its protein product is CSATRRLMQEKLFF.

This chain joins TRBV29-1 and TRBJ2-1; 7 bases align to TRBD2. The junction had 11 bases not matched to a gene; V was cut back by 7 bases and J by 5 bases. Germline CDR1 is SQVTM and CDR2 is ANQGSEA. CDR3 length: 14 amino acids. The CDR3 DNA sequence: TGCAGCGCCCAAAGCGGGACGCGTAACAATGAGCAGTTCTTC. Translating gives CSAQSGTRNNEQFF.

This clonotype was counted a few times. The chain employs TRBV5-4 and TRBJ2-1, with 8 nucleotides matching TRBD1. V lost 4 bases to trimming and J lost 4 bases; unmatched junction nucleotides: 7. This CDR3 contains 15 residues. Germline V gene data show CDR1 as SGHNT and CDR2 as YYREEE (reference sequence). The CDR3 DNA reads as TGTGCCAGCAGCCGTCAGGGGGCACCGTACAATGAGCAGTTCTTC. Its protein is CASSRQGAPYNEQFF.

The V gene is TRBV10-3, the J gene TRBJ2-3; tentatively, D is TRBD2 (6 bases). CDR3 length: 17 residues. Germline V gives CDR1 ENHRY, CDR2 SYGVKD. Trimming removed 4 bases at V and 4 bases at J, with 21 bases between. CDR3 loop: CAISGDGTPARADTQYF. The CDR3 DNA reads TGTGCCATCAGTGGGGACGGGACTCCCGCCCGCGCAGATACGCAGTATTTT.

This sequence joins TRBV20-1 and TRBJ2-7; D perhaps matches TRBD1 (6 bases). This CDR3 is 12 amino acids long. V was trimmed by 3 bases and J by 5 bases, leaving 11 bases between them. Germline loops: CDR1 DFQATT, CDR2 SNEGSKA (reference sequence). Here the CDR3 reads CSASLSGDEQYV. Here the CDR3 DNA reads TGCAGTGCTAGTCTGTCAGGGGACGAGCAGTACGTC.

The chain uses TRBV2 and TRBJ2-1, with D hard to call. CDR1 is SNHLY, CDR2 FYNNEI, per germline. This CDR3 region has 12 residues. V shed 7 bases and J shed 6 bases, with 10 bases lying between them. The CDR3 DNA is TGTGCCAGCACCATCGCGGTCAATGAGCAGTTCTTC. This encodes CASTIAVNEQFF.